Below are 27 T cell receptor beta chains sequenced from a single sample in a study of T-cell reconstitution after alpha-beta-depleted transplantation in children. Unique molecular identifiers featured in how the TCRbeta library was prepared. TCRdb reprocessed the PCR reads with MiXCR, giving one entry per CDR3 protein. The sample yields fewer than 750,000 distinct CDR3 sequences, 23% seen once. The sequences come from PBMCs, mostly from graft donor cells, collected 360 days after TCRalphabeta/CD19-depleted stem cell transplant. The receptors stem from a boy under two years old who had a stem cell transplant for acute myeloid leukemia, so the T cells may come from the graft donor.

The CDR3 is CASSLVAGSSYEQYV. CDR3 coding DNA: TGTGCCAGCAGCTTGGTAGCTGGGAGCTCCTACGAGCAGTACGTC. V is TRBV5-5 and J is TRBJ2-7, with D maybe TRBD2 (5 bases). Per germline, CDR1 SGHKS and CDR2 YYEKEE (reference sequence). V dropped 0 bases and J dropped 0 bases, with 10 bases sitting between them. The CDR3 length is 15 residues.

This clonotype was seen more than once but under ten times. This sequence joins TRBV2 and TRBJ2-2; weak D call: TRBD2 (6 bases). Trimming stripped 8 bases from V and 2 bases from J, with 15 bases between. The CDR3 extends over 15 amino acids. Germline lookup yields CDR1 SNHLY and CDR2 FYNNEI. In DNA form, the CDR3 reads TGTGCCAGCGGGGCCCGGGACTTTAACACCGGGGAGCTGTTTTTT. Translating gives CASGARDFNTGELFF. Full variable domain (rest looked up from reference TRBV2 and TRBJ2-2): EPEVTQTPSHQVTQMGQEVILRCVPISNHLYFYWYRQILGQKVEFLVSFYNNEISEKSEIFDDQFSVERPDGSNFTLKIRSTKLEDSAMYFCASGARDFNTGELFFGEGSRLTVL.

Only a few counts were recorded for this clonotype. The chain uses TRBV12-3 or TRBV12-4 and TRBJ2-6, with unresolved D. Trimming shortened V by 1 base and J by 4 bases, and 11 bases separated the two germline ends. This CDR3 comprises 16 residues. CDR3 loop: CASSLGRNSGANVLTF. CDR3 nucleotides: TGTGCCAGCAGTTTAGGCAGGAACTCCGGGGCCAACGTCCTGACTTTC.

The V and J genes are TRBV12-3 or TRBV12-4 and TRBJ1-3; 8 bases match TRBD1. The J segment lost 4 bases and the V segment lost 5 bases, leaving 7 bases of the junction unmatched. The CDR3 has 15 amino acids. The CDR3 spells CASSVDRGGGNTIYF. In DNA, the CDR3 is TGTGCCAGCAGTGTCGACAGGGGTGGAGGAAACACCATATATTTT.

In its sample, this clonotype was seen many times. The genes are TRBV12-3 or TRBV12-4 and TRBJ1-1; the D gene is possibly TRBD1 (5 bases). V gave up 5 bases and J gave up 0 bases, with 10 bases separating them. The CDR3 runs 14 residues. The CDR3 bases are TGTGCCAGCAGTCCGGGACGGTTGAACACTGAAGCTTTCTTT. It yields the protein CASSPGRLNTEAFF.

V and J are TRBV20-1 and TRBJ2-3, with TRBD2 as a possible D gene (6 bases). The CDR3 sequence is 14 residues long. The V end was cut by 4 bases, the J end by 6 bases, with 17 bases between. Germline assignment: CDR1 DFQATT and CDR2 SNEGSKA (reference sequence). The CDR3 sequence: CSATRGLATDTQYF. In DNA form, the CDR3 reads TGCAGTGCTACTCGGGGCCTAGCGACCGATACGCAGTATTTT.

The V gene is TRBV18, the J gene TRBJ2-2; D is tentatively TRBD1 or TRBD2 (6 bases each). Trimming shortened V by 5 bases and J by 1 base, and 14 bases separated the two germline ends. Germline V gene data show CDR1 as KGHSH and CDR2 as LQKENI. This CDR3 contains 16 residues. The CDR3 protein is CASSGRRGQNTGELFF. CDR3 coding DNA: TGTGCCAGCTCAGGACGGCGGGGACAGAACACCGGGGAGCTGTTTTTT.

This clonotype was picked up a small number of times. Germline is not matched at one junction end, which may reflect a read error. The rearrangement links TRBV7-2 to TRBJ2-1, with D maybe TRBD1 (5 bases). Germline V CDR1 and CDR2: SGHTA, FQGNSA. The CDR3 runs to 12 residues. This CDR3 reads CASSLELGKGNF. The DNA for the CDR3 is TGTGCCAGCAGCTTAGAATTGGGGAAGGGGAACTTC.

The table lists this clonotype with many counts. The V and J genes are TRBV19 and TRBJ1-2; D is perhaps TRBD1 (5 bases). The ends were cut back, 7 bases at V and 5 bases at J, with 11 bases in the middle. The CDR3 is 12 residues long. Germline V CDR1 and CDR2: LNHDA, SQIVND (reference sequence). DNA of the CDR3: TGTGCCAGTAACGACAGCAAGTATGGCTACACCTTC. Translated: CASNDSKYGYTF.

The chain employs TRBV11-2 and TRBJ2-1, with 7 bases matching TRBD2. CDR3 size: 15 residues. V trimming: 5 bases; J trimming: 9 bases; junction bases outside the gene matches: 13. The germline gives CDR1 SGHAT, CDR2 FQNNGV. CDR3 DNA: TGTGCCAGCAGCACCCGACTAGCCCCCGAGGGTGAGCAGTTCTTC. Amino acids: CASSTRLAPEGEQFF.

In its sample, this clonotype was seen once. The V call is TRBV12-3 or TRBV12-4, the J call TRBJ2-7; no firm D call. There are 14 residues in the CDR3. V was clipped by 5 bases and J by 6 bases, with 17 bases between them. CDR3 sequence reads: CASSPGVEFSEQYF. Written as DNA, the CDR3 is TGTGCCAGCAGTCCCGGCGTGGAGTTCTCCGAGCAGTACTTC.

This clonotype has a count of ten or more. The CDR3 region has the DNA TGTGCCAGCAGCTTACCGAGGACATTCAGCTCCTACGAGCAGTACGTC. As protein: CASSLPRTFSSYEQYV. The V and J genes are TRBV7-6 and TRBJ2-7; D possibly corresponds to TRBD1 (5 bases). This CDR3 has 16 residues. V shed 2 bases and J shed 0 bases, with 14 bases lying between them. The V gene's germline CDR1 is SGHVS and CDR2 FNYEAQ.

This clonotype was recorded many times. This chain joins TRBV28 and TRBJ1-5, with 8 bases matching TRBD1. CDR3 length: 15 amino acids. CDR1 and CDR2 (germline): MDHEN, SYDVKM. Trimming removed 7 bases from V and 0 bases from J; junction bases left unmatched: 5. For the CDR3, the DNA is TGTGCCAGCACGACAGGGGACATTAGCAATCAGCCCCAGCATTTT. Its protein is CASTTGDISNQPQHF.

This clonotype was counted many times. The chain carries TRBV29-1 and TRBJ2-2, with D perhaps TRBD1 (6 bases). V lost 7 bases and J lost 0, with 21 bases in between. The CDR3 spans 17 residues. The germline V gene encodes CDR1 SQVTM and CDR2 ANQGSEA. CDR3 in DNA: TGCAGCGCGGTAGGGGCCGACAGGCCAACGAACACCGGGGAGCTGTTTTTT. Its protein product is CSAVGADRPTNTGELFF.

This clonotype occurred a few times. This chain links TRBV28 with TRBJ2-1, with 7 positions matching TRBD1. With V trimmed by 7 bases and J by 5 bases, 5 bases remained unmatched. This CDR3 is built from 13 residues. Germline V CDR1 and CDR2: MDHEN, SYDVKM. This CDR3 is CASNDRVHNEQFF. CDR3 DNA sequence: TGTGCCAGCAACGACAGGGTACACAATGAGCAGTTCTTC.

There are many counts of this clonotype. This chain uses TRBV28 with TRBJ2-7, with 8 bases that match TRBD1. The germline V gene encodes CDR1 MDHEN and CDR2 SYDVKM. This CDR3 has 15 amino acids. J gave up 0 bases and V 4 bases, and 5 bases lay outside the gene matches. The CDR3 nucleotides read TGTGCCAGCAGTTCCCCCAGGGGGCCCTCCTACGAGCAGTACGTC. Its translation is CASSSPRGPSYEQYV.

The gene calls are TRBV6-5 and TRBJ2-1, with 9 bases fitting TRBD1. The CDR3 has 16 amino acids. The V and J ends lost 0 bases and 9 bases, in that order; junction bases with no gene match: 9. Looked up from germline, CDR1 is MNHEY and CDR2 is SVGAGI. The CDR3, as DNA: TGTGCCAGCAGTTACTCGCCCCGGACAGGGGTACCTGAGCAGTTCTTC. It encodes CASSYSPRTGVPEQFF.

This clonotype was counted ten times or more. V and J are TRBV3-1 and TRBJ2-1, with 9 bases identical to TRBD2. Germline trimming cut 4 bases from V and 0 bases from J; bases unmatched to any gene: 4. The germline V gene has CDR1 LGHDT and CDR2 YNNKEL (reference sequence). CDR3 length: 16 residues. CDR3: CASSLSGSLSYNEQFF. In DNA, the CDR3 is TGTGCCAGCAGCCTTAGCGGGAGCCTCTCCTACAATGAGCAGTTCTTC.

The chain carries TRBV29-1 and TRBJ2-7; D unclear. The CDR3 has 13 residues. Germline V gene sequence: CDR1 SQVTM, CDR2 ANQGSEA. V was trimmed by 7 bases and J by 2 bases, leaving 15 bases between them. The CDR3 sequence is CSAGAGKPYEQYV. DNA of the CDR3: TGCAGCGCGGGCGCCGGTAAACCCTACGAGCAGTACGTC.

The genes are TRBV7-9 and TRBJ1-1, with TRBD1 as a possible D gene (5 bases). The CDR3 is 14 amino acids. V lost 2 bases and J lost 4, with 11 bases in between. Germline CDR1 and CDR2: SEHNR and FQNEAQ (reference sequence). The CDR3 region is CASSLQQGATEAFF. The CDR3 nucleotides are TGTGCCAGCAGCTTACAGCAGGGAGCCACTGAAGCTTTCTTT.

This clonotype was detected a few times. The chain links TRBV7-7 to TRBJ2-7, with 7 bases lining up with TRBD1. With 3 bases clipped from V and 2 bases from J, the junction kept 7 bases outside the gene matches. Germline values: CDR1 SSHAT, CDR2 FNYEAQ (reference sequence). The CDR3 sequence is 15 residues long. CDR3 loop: CASSLGEGAAYEQYF. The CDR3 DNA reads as TGTGCCAGCAGCTTGGGAGAGGGGGCGGCCTACGAGCAGTACTTC.

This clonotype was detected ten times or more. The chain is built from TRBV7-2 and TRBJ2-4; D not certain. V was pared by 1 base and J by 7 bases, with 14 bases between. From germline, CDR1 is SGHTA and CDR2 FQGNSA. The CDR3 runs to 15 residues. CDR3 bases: TGTGCCAGCAGCTTAGTCAACGTCCTCAGCAACATTCAGTACTTC. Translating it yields CASSLVNVLSNIQYF.

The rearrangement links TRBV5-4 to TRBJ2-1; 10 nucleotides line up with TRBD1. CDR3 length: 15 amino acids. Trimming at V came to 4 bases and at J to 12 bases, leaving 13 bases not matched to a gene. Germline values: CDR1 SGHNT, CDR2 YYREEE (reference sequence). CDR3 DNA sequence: TGTGCCAGCAGCCCACCCGGGACAGGGGTCCCGGGGCAGTTCTTC. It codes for CASSPPGTGVPGQFF.

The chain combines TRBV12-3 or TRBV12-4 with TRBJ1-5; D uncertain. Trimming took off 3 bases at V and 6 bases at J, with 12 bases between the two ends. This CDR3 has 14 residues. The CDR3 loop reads CASSLSETVQPQHF. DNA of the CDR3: TGTGCCAGCAGTTTGTCAGAAACCGTTCAGCCCCAGCATTTT.

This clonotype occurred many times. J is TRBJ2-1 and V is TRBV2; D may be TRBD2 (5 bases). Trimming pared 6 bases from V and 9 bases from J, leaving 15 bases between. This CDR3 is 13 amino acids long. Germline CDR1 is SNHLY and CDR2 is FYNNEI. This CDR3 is CASSPQRAGEQFF. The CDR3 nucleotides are TGTGCCAGCAGCCCTCAGAGGGCAGGTGAGCAGTTCTTC.

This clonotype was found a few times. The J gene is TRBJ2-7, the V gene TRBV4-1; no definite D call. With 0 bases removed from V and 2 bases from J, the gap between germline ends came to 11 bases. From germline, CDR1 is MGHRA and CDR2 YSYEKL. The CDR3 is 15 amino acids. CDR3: CASSQDLGQAYEQYF. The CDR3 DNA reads TGCGCCAGCAGCCAAGATTTAGGGCAGGCCTACGAGCAGTACTTC.

Written as DNA, the CDR3 is TGTGCCAGCAGCATCGGGACAGGGGCGCGGAATGAGCAGTTCTTC. Translated, it gives CASSIGTGARNEQFF. The V and J genes are TRBV7-2 and TRBJ2-1, with TRBD1 matching over 10 bases. The CDR3 is made up of 15 amino acids. V lost 5 bases, J lost 7 bases, and 8 bases stayed unmatched. Looked up from germline, CDR1 is SGHTA and CDR2 is FQGNSA.